This record looks at one TCR beta chain sequence and its context. The data derive from a study of blood T cell repertoires in COVID-19. The table came from immunoSEQ multiplex PCR; TCRdb's copy has only in-frame clones and leaves some out. The sample holds about 420,000 clones, around nine tenths seen once. The receptor's source is a man between 18 and 35 years old with COVID-19, enrolled during active disease. Input material: peripheral blood.

In DNA, the CDR3 is TGTGCCAGCAGCACTCGGAGGGCCCACTCCTACAATGAGCAGTTCTTC. This codes for CASSTRRAHSYNEQFF. The V call is TRBV11-3, the J call TRBJ2-1, with a possible D match to TRBD2 (6 bases). V was pared by 5 bases and J by 0 bases, with 14 bases between. The germline V gene has CDR1 SGHNT and CDR2 YENEEA. The length of the CDR3 is 16 residues.